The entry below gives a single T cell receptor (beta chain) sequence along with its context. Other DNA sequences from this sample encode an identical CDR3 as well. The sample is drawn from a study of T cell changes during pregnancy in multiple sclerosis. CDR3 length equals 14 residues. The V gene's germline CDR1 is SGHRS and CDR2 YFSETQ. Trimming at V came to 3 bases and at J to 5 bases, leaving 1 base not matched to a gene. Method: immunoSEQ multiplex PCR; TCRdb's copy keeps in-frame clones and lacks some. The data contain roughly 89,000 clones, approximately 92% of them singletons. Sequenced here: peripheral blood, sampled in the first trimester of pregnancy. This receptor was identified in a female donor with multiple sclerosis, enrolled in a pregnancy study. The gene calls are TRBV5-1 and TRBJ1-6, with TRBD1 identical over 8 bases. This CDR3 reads CASSSQGDNSPLHF. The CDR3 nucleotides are TGCGCCAGCAGCTCACAGGGGGATAATTCACCCCTCCACTTT.